This T cell receptor (beta chain) was sequenced during a study of shared clonotypes between healthy human individuals. At the level of the study: In total, the donors were a couple of women and a few men aged 18 to 49. General study findings and limits: Non-shared clonotypes showed lower generation probabilities than clonotypes common to all four donors. Few donors limited the genetic and exposure-history diversity represented.

Germline CDR1 is MNHEY and CDR2 is SMNVEV (reference sequence). This CDR3 is built from 15 residues. The V and J ends lost 3 bases and 2 bases respectively, with 12 bases between them. The protocol was immunoSEQ multiplex PCR, while the TCRdb copy is restricted to in-frame clones and leaves out a portion. The sample shows approximately 600,000 clones, about 95% of them seen only once. Naive CD8 isolation took CD45RO-negative cells positively selected for CCR7 and excluded terminally differentiated effector memory CD45RA+ cells. Only Caucasian adults living in Nashville, Tennessee made up the donor group. This clone was counted once. As yet, its antigen is unknown.

The chain joins TRBV27 to TRBJ2-3, with D perhaps TRBD2 (6 bases). The TCR originated in a woman aged 25 to 39 in good health. The sequenced sample was naive CD8+ T cells sorted from blood. CDR3 nucleotides: TGTGCCAGCAGTTTTGGCGGGACCGCCACAGATACGCAGTATTTT. As protein: CASSFGGTATDTQYF.